This T cell receptor (beta chain) was obtained from a study of blood T cell repertoires in COVID-19. On the study more broadly: Whether acute or convalescent, the COVID-19 samples came from the United States, Italy and Spain.

As for this clone: One end of the junction is discordant with germline, which a read error may explain.

How the authors handled the data: The assay estimated nucleated cells by amplifying reference gene primers. Profiled with immunoSEQ multiplex PCR; TCRdb holds only in-frame clones, not every one. For V, J and clone size, that table is used; D and trimming come from the DNA. The repertoire holds 300,000 to 350,000 clones, with about 93% as singletons. The CDR3 is 16 amino acids. CDR1 is SGHVS and CDR2 is FQNEAQ in the germline V gene. Sequenced: peripheral blood. The TCR was taken from a woman aged 18-29 years who had recovered from COVID-19. V is TRBV7-8 and J is TRBJ2-1, with TRBD2 matching over 10 bases. CDR3 loop: CASSLLSGRGYSEQFF. CDR3 sequence (DNA): TGTGCCAGCAGCCTTCTAAGCGGGAGGGGATACAGTGAGCAGTTCTTC.